Following are 23 T cell receptor beta chains from one sample sequenced in a study of T cell responses to AZD1222 COVID-19 vaccine (dated by TCRdb to the early 2020s). According to the study, the label for this sample's time point signals: baseline before first vaccination. Library preparation was by the immunoSEQ multiplex PCR assay. Drawn from immuneACCESS, this table holds only the in-frame rearrangements with V and J called that TCRdb kept. Clones are partly lost; checked studies trace under half to an unresolved V gene and leave the rest unexplained. This sample is represented by 95,000 to 100,000 clones; roughly 87% of them were singletons. The top ten constitute approximately 15% of the sample. Sequences were derived from peripheral blood, sampled on day 0 of AZD1222 vaccination. The receptors shown here come from an adult in good health.

This chain uses TRBV25-1 with TRBJ1-5; D gene ambiguous. Looked up from germline, CDR1 is MGHDK and CDR2 is SYGVNS. The CDR3 contains 15 residues. Trimming stripped 4 bases from V and 7 bases from J, with 17 bases between. CDR3 DNA sequence: TGTGCCAGCAGTGTTAAAAAGGCTCCACGGCAGCCCCAGCATTTT. Amino acid sequence: CASSVKKAPRQPQHF.

CDR3 loop: CASRTGTLNTEAFF. DNA for the CDR3: TGTGCCAGCAGAACCGGGACATTGAACACTGAAGCTTTCTTT. The rearrangement links TRBV27 to TRBJ1-1; tentative D call: TRBD1 (6 bases). There are 14 residues in the CDR3. Deletions cut 6 bases from V and 0 bases from J, with 11 bases between. Germline V gene sequence: CDR1 MNHEY, CDR2 SMNVEV (reference sequence).

The chain recombines TRBV5-4 with TRBJ2-3; the D is unclear. The germline V gene has CDR1 SGHNT and CDR2 YYREEE (reference sequence). The CDR3 sequence is 13 residues long. Trimming took off 4 bases at V and 3 bases at J, with 9 bases between the two ends. This CDR3 reads CASSPASTDTQYF. The CDR3 nucleotides are TGTGCCAGCAGCCCGGCCTCGACAGATACGCAGTATTTT.

Only one count was recorded for this clone. The rearrangement uses TRBV5-1 and TRBJ2-3, with no clear D. Trimming pared 4 bases from V and 3 bases from J, leaving 6 bases between. The CDR3 consists of 12 residues. CDR1 is SGHRS and CDR2 is YFSETQ in the germline V gene. CDR3 loop: CASSPTTDTQYF. The CDR3 DNA is TGCGCCAGCAGCCCGACTACAGATACGCAGTATTTT.

This chain links TRBV28 with TRBJ2-3; TRBD2 matches 14 bases. The CDR3 is 17 residues long. Per germline, CDR1 MDHEN and CDR2 SYDVKM. With 5 bases clipped from V and 5 bases from J, the junction kept 9 bases outside the gene matches. CDR3 in DNA: TGTGCCAGCAGTCCGGGACTAGCGGGAGTTTCTGTAGATACGCAGTATTTT. Its translation is CASSPGLAGVSVDTQYF.

In this sample, this clone turned up once. The chain combines TRBV2 with TRBJ1-4; D is undetermined. The CDR3 runs 14 residues. Trimming removed 8 bases from V and 0 bases from J, with 10 bases in between. Germline V CDR1 and CDR2: SNHLY, FYNNEI. CDR3 coding DNA: TGTGCCAGCTTAAGCCCAGCAACTAATGAAAAACTGTTTTTT. Protein sequence: CASLSPATNEKLFF.

In DNA, the CDR3 is TGTGCCAGCAGTGAATGGTCACCAAATCTTCCCTACGAGCAGTACTTC. It specifies CASSEWSPNLPYEQYF. V gene TRBV2 combines with J gene TRBJ2-7; D is unclear. Trimming left V 2 bases short and J 2 bases short, with 16 bases between. The germline CDR1 and CDR2 sequences are SNHLY and FYNNEI. This CDR3 has 16 amino acids.

The rearrangement links TRBV6-5 to TRBJ1-1; maybe TRBD1 (5 bases). The CDR3 length is 13 residues. The V gene lost 7 bases and the J gene lost 3 bases, with 12 bases spanning the gap. Germline CDR1 MNHEY, CDR2 SVGAGI. The DNA of the CDR3 is TGTGCCAGCACTCAGGGAGAAGACACTGAAGCTTTCTTT. Translation gives CASTQGEDTEAFF.

This rearrangement joins TRBV30 to TRBJ1-2; 9 bases map to TRBD1. The CDR3 length is 13 residues. The germline V gene encodes CDR1 GTSNPN and CDR2 SVGIG (reference sequence). V lost 1 base and J lost 6; bases outside the gene matches: 3. The CDR3 is CAWSEDRGDGYTF. The CDR3 DNA follows: TGTGCCTGGAGTGAGGACAGGGGCGATGGCTACACCTTC.

This clone was recorded a few times. The V gene is TRBV28, the J gene TRBJ2-7; D perhaps matches TRBD1 (6 bases). Trimming took off 1 base at V and 2 bases at J, with 12 bases between the two ends. CDR3 length equals 15 residues. The germline gives CDR1 MDHEN, CDR2 SYDVKM. The CDR3 here is CASSLYSAGAYEQYF. The CDR3, as DNA: TGTGCCAGCAGTTTATATAGCGCAGGGGCCTACGAGCAGTACTTC.

The chain joins TRBV19 to TRBJ2-1; perhaps TRBD2 as D (5 bases). Germline loops: CDR1 LNHDA, CDR2 SQIVND (reference sequence). Trimming took off 3 bases at V and 3 bases at J, with 9 bases between the two ends. The CDR3 is 14 residues long. In DNA, the CDR3 is TGTGCCAGTAGTATCCAAGGACTCTACAATGAGCAGTTCTTC. Residues: CASSIQGLYNEQFF.

V is TRBV28 and J is TRBJ1-4; 7 positions agree with TRBD1. The CDR3 covers 17 residues. Germline-derived CDR1 and CDR2 are MDHEN and SYDVKM. Losses at the gene ends were 7 bases for V and 4 bases for J; bases not matched to a gene: 15. In DNA form, the CDR3 reads TGTGCCAGCACAACCCCGGGACAGTCGGGGGGTAATGAAAAACTGTTTTTT. As protein: CASTTPGQSGGNEKLFF. Variable domain in full (rest from reference TRBV28 and TRBJ1-4): DVKVTQSSRYLVKRTGEKVFLECVQDMDHENMFWYRQDPGLGLRLIYFSYDVKMKEKGDIPEGYSVSREKKERFSLILESASTNQTSMYLCASTTPGQSGGNEKLFFGSGTQLSVL.

The rearrangement joins TRBV11-3 to TRBJ2-2, with 7 bases that match TRBD2. V lost 6 bases and J lost 4; bases outside the gene matches: 2. The CDR3 runs 13 residues. Germline CDR1 and CDR2: SGHNT and YENEEA. CDR3 DNA sequence: TGTGCCAGCAGTCCGGGAGGCACCGGGGAGCTGTTTTTT. It specifies CASSPGGTGELFF.

V usage is TRBV25-1 and J usage is TRBJ1-4, with a weak D call TRBD1 (6 bases). CDR3 length: 16 amino acids. The V end lost 6 bases, the J end lost 0 bases, and 14 bases lay between the germline ends. Germline assignment: CDR1 MGHDK and CDR2 SYGVNS. CDR3 sequence (DNA): TGTGCCAGCAGCGCTACAGGGAAAACAACTAATGAAAAACTGTTTTTT. It is translated as CASSATGKTTNEKLFF.

The chain carries TRBV15 and TRBJ1-2; 11 bases map to TRBD1. This CDR3 is 15 amino acids long. J was trimmed by 7 bases and V by 4 bases; bases with no gene match: 8. Germline V gene lookup returns CDR1 LNHNV and CDR2 YYDKDF (reference sequence). The CDR3 loop reads CATSTGDRGILGYTF. CDR3 coding DNA: TGTGCCACCAGCACAGGGGACAGGGGGATACTTGGCTACACCTTC. The full variable domain, in which reference TRBV15 and TRBJ1-2 provide the parts outside the CDR3, is DAMVIQNPRYQVTQFGKPVTLSCSQTLNHNVMYWYQQKSSQAPKLLFHYYDKDFNNEADTPDNFQSRRPNTSFCFLDIRSPGLGDTAMYLCATSTGDRGILGYTFGSGTRLTVV.

This chain uses TRBV28 with TRBJ2-7; D not resolved. CDR3 length: 13 residues. CDR1 MDHEN and CDR2 SYDVKM come from the germline V gene. V shed 7 bases and J shed 0 bases, with 10 bases lying between them. The CDR3, as DNA: TGTGCCAGCACCGCCAGCCCCTCCTACGAGCAGTACTTC. Amino acid sequence: CASTASPSYEQYF.

This chain connects TRBV6-5 to TRBJ2-3; D possibly corresponds to TRBD2 (6 bases). CDR1 is MNHEY, CDR2 SVGAGI, per germline. The CDR3 covers 15 residues. V shed 5 bases and J shed 9 bases, with 21 bases lying between them. In nucleotides, the CDR3 is TGTGCCAGCAGTCAACGGGACTCCCCTTCGGAAACGCAGTATTTT. Protein product: CASSQRDSPSETQYF.

This clone was observed a handful of times. The chain joins TRBV28 to TRBJ1-4, with TRBD1 matching 12 bases. The length of the CDR3 is 14 residues. The trim removed 6 bases at V and 8 bases at J, leaving 4 bases unmatched. Germline CDR1 is MDHEN and CDR2 is SYDVKM. CDR3 DNA: TGTGCCAGCAGCGGGACAGGGGGCGGAGAAAAACTGTTTTTT. Translating gives CASSGTGGGEKLFF. Supplemented by reference TRBV28 and TRBJ1-4, the full variable domain reads DVKVTQSSRYLVKRTGEKVFLECVQDMDHENMFWYRQDPGLGLRLIYFSYDVKMKEKGDIPEGYSVSREKKERFSLILESASTNQTSMYLCASSGTGGGEKLFFGSGTQLSVL.

This clone has a handful of counts. The chain combines TRBV4-1 with TRBJ1-5, with D possibly matching TRBD1 (5 bases). V lost 4 bases to trimming and J lost 1 base, with 8 bases between them. This CDR3 is 14 amino acids long. Germline CDR1 is MGHRA and CDR2 is YSYEKL. The CDR3 nucleotides are TGCGCCAGCAGCCCCAGGGTCAGCAATCAGCCCCAGCATTTT. Its translation: CASSPRVSNQPQHF.

This rearrangement joins TRBV27 to TRBJ2-7; TRBD2 is a possible D gene (6 bases). The CDR3 loop spans 15 amino acids. With 3 bases removed from V and 0 bases from J, the gap between germline ends came to 12 bases. CDR1 is MNHEY and CDR2 is SMNVEV in the germline V gene (reference sequence). CDR3 DNA: TGTGCCAGCAGTTTCTTAGCGGCTAGCTCCTACGAGCAGTACTTC. It encodes CASSFLAASSYEQYF.

This rearrangement joins TRBV2 to TRBJ1-5; D is ambiguous. Trimming removed 4 bases from V and 2 bases from J, with 12 bases in between. This CDR3 spans 15 amino acids. Germline CDR1 SNHLY, CDR2 FYNNEI. The CDR3 DNA is TGTGCCAGCAGTGGAGCAGCCGGAGGCAATCAGCCCCAGCATTTT. Amino acids: CASSGAAGGNQPQHF.

The chain joins TRBV30 to TRBJ2-1; TRBD2 matches at 7 bases. CDR3 length equals 12 residues. The trim removed 1 base at V and 7 bases at J, leaving 1 base unmatched. CDR1 is GTSNPN, CDR2 SVGIG, per germline (reference sequence). CDR3 sequence: CAWSGGGNEQFF. CDR3 DNA: TGTGCCTGGAGTGGCGGGGGAAATGAGCAGTTCTTC.

The chain is built from TRBV19 and TRBJ1-1; maybe TRBD1 (5 bases). The V gene's germline CDR1 is LNHDA and CDR2 SQIVND (reference sequence). The CDR3 has 15 amino acids. Deletions cut 6 bases from V and 0 bases from J, with 14 bases between. The CDR3 nucleotides read TGTGCCAGTAGCACCGGGGGTGGGGTGAACACTGAAGCTTTCTTT. Translation gives CASSTGGGVNTEAFF.